The 2 T cell receptor beta chains reported below all come from one sample, sequenced in a study of shared clonotypes between healthy human individuals (dated by TCRdb to the early 2020s). The library was obtained by the immunoSEQ multiplex PCR assay. Here the immuneACCESS table is served through TCRdb, limited to in-frame sequences with V and J called. Missing clones are a known gap in these copies; in checked studies unresolved V genes cover under half, and the rest lacks a known reason. In this sample the table shows just over 2,000,000 clones, 85% to 95% of which occur a single time. The ten largest account for 0.13% of the sample. The source material was naive CD4+ T cells sorted from blood. Reading the label with the study, this specimen's cell subset or site is: CD45RA+ positively selected. The receptors stem from a man aged 18 to 29 in good health.

J is TRBJ1-5 and V is TRBV7-8; D unclear. The CDR3 runs 18 residues. Trimming cost V 4 bases and J 3 bases, with 22 bases left between them. CDR1 and CDR2 (germline): SGHVS, FQNEAQ. CDR3 protein: CASSSDPTSAEINQPQHF. In nucleotides, the CDR3 is TGTGCCAGCAGCTCCGATCCGACCTCGGCAGAAATCAATCAGCCCCAGCATTTT.

V usage is TRBV10-3 and J usage is TRBJ1-1; no firm D call. This CDR3 is built from 11 residues. V lost 6 bases, J lost 4 bases, and 6 bases lay in between. Germline CDR1 reads ENHRY; CDR2 reads SYGVKD. DNA for the CDR3: TGTGCCATCAGGGTTGGCACTGAAGCTTTCTTT. It yields the protein CAIRVGTEAFF.